This TCR beta chain derives from a study of blood T cells in healthy people across ages. This clonotype appeared a few times. Sample-barcoded 5' priming and a J-beta primer mix drove a second PCR of roughly 6 to 12 cycles. MiXCR, run by TCRdb on the 5' RACE reads, gives a single entry per CDR3 protein. This sample has 950,000 to 1,200,000 distinct CDR3 sequences, with about two fifths found just once. The V end lost 0 bases, the J end lost 2 bases, and 14 bases lay between the germline ends. CDR1 and CDR2 from the germline V gene are LGHNT and FRNRAP. CDR3 length equals 18 residues. This TCR derives from a man aged 18 to 30 in good health. The genes are TRBV12-5 and TRBJ1-6; tentatively, D is TRBD1 (6 bases). Sequencing was done on a sample of blood. The CDR3 DNA sequence: TGTGCTAGTGGTTTGGTTGGGGGCTCAAGGGCCTATAATTCACCCCTCCACTTT. It is translated as CASGLVGGSRAYNSPLHF.